The T cell receptor (beta chain) described here comes from a study of blood T cell repertoires in COVID-19. About the study: Acute and convalescent COVID-19 specimens originated in the United States, Italy and Spain. T cells, B-cell-depleted T cells, or PBMCs provided the cDNA or gDNA that served as material.

Germline V gives CDR1 MGHRA, CDR2 YSYEKL. V gave up 1 base and J gave up 0 bases; unmatched junction bases: 8. The CDR3 is made up of 18 amino acids. As originally analysed: Using reference gene primer amplification, nucleated cell counts were estimated. TCRdb's table, derived via immunoSEQ multiplex PCR, lists solely in-frame clones and lacks some. V, J and clone size are taken as reported in that table, and D and trimming were inferred from the DNA itself. The sample has about 270,000 clones; roughly 80% are singletons. The gene calls are TRBV4-1 and TRBJ2-5; TRBD2 matches 10 bases. The source material was peripheral blood. The sequence was collected from a woman in her forties or fifties who had recovered from COVID-19. This CDR3 reads CASSQVASGGADQETQYF. The CDR3 DNA follows: TGCGCCAGCAGCCAAGTAGCAAGCGGGGGGGCAGACCAAGAGACCCAGTACTTC.